This TCR beta chain appears in the sequencing data of a study of T cells in Graves' hyperthyroidism and ophthalmopathy. Regarding the study as a whole: Ophthalmopathy, as predicted by the model, came a median 6.5 months after the prediction. Most clonotypes that expanded in the thyroid above 0.001 also showed up in blood. A model built on 13 V-J features separated ophthalmopathy from stable hyperthyroidism.

Researchers took RNA transcripts and amplified the TCR beta CDR3 regions from them. Researchers ran a first-round RT-PCR on the TCR CDR3 using the HTBI primer set. TCRdb reanalysed the multiplex PCR reads using MiXCR and keeps one entry per CDR3 protein. The sample carries around 360,000 distinct CDR3 sequences, roughly 15% recorded once. This clonotype was recorded many times. Its antigen remains unknown. The sample consisted of blood. This receptor was identified in a woman aged 55-75 years with Graves' ophthalmopathy.

CDR3 coding DNA: TGCAGTGCGTGGGAGAGTGTTAAATCCTACGAGCAGTACTTC. Its translation is CSAWESVKSYEQYF. V and J are TRBV20-1 and TRBJ2-7; a weak D match, TRBD2 (5 bases). The ends were cut back, 6 bases at V and 1 base at J, with 16 bases in the middle. Germline V gives CDR1 DFQATT, CDR2 SNEGSKA (reference sequence). This CDR3 has 14 amino acids.